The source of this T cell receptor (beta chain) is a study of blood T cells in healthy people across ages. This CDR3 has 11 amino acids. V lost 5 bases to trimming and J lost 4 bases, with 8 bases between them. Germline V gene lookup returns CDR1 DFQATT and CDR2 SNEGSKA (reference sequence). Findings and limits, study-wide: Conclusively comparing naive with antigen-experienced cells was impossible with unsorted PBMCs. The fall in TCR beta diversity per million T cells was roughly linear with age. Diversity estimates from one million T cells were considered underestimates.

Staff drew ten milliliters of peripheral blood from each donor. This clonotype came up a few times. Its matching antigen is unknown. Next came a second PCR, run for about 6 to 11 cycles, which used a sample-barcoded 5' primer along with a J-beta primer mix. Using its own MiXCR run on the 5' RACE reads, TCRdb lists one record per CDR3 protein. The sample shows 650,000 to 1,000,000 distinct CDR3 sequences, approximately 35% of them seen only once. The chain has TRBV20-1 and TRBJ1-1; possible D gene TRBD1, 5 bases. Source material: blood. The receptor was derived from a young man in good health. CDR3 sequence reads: CSAQGFTEAFF. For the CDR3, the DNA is TGCAGTGCTCAGGGATTCACTGAAGCTTTCTTT.